This T cell receptor beta chain was captured by sequencing in a study of cytomegalovirus exposure and HLA in healthy donors. The CDR3 has 15 amino acids. Germline CDR1 reads MGHRA; CDR2 reads YSYEKL. Germline trimming cut 1 base from V and 8 bases from J; bases unmatched to any gene: 6. Overall study findings and caveats: Reported performance of the classifier showed diagnosis of cytomegalovirus status with high specificity and sensitivity.

Comment on this clone: Its antigen is unknown.

13 Jbeta primers and 60 Vbeta primers were used for the PCR. Data came from immunoSEQ multiplex PCR; TCRdb stores just in-frame clones and leaves some out. Of more than 110,000 clones in the sample, approximately 80% were seen once. The chain employs TRBV4-1 and TRBJ1-3; 9 bases match TRBD1. This TCR came from a male donor in good health and CMV-seronegative. Sequenced: PBMCs. The CDR3: CASSQVGTGRHTIYF. CDR3 DNA: TGCGCCAGCAGCCAAGTCGGGACAGGGAGGCACACCATATATTTT.